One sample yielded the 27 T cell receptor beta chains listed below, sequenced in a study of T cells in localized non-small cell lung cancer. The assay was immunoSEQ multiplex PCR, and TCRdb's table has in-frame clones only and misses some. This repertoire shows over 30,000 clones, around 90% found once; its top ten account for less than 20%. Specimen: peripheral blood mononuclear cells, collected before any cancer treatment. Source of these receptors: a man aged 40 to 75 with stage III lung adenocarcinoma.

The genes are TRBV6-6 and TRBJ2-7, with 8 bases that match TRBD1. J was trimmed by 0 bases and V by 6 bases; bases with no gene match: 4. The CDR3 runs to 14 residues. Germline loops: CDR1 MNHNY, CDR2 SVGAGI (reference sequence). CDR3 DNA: TGTGCCAGCAGAAGGACAGGGATCTCCTACGAGCAGTACTTC. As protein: CASRRTGISYEQYF.

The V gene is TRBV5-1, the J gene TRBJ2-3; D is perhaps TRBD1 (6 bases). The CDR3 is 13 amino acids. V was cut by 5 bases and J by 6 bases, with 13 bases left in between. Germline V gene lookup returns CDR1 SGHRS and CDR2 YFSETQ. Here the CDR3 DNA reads TGCGCCAGCAGTTTTGGACAGCCCGATACGCAGTATTTT. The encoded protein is CASSFGQPDTQYF.

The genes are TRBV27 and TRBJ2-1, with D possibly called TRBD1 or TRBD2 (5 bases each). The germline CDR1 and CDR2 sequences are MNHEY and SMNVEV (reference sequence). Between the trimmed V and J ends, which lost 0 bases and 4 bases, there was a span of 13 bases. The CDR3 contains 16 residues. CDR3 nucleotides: TGTGCCAGCAGTTTATCTCAGGGAGTAATTTACAATGAGCAGTTCTTC. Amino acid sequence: CASSLSQGVIYNEQFF.

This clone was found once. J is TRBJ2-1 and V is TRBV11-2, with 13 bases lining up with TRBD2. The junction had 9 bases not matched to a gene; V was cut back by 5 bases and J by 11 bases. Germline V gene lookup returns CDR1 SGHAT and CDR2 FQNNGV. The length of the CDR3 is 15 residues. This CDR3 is CASSLGLAGERKQFF. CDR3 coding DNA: TGTGCCAGCAGCCTCGGACTAGCGGGGGAAAGAAAGCAGTTCTTC. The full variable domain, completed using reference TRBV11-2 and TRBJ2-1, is EAGVAQSPRYKIIEKRQSVAFWCNPISGHATLYWYQQILGQGPKLLIQFQNNGVVDDSQLPKDRFSAERLKGVDSTLKIQPAKLEDSAVYLCASSLGLAGERKQFFGPGTRLTVL.

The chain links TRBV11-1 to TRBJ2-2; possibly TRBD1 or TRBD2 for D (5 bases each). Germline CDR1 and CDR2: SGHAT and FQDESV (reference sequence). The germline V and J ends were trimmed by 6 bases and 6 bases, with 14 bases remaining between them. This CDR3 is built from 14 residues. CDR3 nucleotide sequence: TGTGCCAGCAGAACGTCAGGGAGAGCCGGGGAGCTGTTTTTT. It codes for CASRTSGRAGELFF.

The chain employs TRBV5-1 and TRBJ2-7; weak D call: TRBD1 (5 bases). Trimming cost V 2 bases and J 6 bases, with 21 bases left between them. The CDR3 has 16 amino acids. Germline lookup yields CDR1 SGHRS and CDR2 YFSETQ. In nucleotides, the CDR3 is TGCGCCAGCAGCTTCTCCGGCAGGGCACAAGTTGTCGAGCAGTACTTC. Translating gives CASSFSGRAQVVEQYF.

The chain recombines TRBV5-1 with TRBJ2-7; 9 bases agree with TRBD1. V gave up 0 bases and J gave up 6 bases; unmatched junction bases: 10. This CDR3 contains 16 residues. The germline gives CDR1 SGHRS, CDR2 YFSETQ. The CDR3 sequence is CASSLGTGTGFSEQYF. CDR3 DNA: TGCGCCAGCAGCTTGGGGACCGGGACAGGGTTCTCCGAGCAGTACTTC.

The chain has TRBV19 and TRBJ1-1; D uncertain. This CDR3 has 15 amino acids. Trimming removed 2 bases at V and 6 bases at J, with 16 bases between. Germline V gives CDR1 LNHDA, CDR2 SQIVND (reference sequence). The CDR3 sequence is CASSIRRHGSSEAFF. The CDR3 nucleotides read TGTGCCAGTAGTATAAGGAGACACGGGTCCTCTGAAGCTTTCTTT.

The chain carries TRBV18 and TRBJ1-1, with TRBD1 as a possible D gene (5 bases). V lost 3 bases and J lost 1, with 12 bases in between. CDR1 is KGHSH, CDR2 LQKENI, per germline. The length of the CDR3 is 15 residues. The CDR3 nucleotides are TGTGCCAGCTCACCCTCCCTGACAGCGAACACTGAAGCTTTCTTT. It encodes CASSPSLTANTEAFF.

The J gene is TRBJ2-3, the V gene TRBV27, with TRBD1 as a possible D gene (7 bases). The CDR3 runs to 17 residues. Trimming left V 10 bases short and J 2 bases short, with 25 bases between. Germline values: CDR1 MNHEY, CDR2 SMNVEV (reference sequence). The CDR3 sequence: CATIPGGRKKTTDTQYF. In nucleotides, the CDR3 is TGTGCCACCATCCCAGGGGGGAGAAAAAAGACCACAGATACGCAGTATTTT.

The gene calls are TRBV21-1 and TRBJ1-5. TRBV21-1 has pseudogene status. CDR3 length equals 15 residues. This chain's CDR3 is CASSLQGGRNQPQHF. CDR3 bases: TGTGCCAGCAGCTTACAAGGTGGTCGCAATCAGCCCCAGCATTTT.

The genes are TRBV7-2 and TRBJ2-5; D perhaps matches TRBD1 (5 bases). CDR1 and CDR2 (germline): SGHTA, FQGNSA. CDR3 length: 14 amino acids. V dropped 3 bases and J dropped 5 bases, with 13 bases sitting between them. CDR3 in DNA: TGTGCCAGCAGCTTTTCTGGGTGGGGCGAGACCCAGTACTTC. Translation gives CASSFSGWGETQYF. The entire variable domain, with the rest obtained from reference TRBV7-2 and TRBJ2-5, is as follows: GAGVSQSPSNKVTEKGKDVELRCDPISGHTALYWYRQSLGQGLEFLIYFQGNSAPDKSGLPSDRFSAERTGGSVSTLTIQRTQQEDSAVYLCASSFSGWGETQYFGPGTRLLVL.

The CDR3 DNA is TGCGCCAGCAGCGAGGGTGAAGCCACAGATACGCAGTATTTT. Protein: CASSEGEATDTQYF. V and J are TRBV5-1 and TRBJ2-3; weak D call: TRBD2 (5 bases). V lost 4 bases, J lost 2 bases, and 11 bases lay in between. This CDR3 region has 14 residues. Germline V gene data show CDR1 as SGHRS and CDR2 as YFSETQ.

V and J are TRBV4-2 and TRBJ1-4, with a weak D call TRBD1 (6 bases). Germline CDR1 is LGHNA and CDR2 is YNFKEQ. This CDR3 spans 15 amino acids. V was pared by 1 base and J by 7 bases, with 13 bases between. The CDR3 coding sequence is TGTGCCAGCAGCCAAGTCGGAGGGGGTGGTGAAAAACTGTTTTTT. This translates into CASSQVGGGGEKLFF.

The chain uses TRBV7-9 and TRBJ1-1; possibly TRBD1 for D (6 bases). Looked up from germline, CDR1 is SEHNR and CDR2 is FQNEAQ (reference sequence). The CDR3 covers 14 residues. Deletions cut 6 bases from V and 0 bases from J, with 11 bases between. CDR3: CASRKQGLNTEAFF. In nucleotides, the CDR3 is TGTGCCAGCAGGAAACAGGGCTTGAACACTGAAGCTTTCTTT.

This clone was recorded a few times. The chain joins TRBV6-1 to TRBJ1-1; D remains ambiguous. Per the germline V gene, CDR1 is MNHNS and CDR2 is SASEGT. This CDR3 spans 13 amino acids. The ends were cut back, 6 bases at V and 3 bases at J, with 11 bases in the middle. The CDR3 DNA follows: TGTGCCAGCAGCGCCAGGTCGCACACTGAAGCTTTCTTT. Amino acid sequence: CASSARSHTEAFF.

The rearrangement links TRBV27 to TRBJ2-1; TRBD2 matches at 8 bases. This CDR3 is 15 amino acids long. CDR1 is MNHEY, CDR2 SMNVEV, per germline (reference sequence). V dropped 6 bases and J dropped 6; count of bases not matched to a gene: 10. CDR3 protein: CASRTRGGIPNEQFF. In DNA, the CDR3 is TGTGCCAGCAGAACCCGGGGGGGGATCCCCAATGAGCAGTTCTTC.

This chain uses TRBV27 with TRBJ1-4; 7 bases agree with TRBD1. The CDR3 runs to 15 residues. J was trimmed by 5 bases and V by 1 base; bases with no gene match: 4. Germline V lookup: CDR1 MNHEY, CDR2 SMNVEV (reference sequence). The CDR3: CASSLFRGENEKLFF. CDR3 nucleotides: TGTGCCAGCAGTTTATTCAGGGGGGAGAATGAAAAACTGTTTTTT.

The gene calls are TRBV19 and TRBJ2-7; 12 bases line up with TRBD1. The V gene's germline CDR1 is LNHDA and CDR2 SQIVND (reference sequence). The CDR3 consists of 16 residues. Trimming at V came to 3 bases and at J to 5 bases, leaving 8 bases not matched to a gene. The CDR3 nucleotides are TGTGCCAGTAGTATCAGGGCGGGACAGGGGGCCAACGAGCAGTACTTC. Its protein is CASSIRAGQGANEQYF.

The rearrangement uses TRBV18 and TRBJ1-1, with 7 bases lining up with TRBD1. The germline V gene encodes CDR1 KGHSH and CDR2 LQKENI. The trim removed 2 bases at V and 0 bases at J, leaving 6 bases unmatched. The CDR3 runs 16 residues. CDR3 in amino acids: CASSPRDRTMNTEAFF. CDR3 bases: TGTGCCAGCTCACCAAGGGACAGAACTATGAACACTGAAGCTTTCTTT.

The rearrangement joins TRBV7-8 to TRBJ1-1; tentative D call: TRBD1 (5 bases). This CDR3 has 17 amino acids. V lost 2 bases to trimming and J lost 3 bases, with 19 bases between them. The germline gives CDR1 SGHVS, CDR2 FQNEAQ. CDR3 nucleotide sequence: TGTGCCAGCAGCTTACGAAGCGGGGGTCCGAGGGACACTGAAGCTTTCTTT. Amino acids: CASSLRSGGPRDTEAFF.

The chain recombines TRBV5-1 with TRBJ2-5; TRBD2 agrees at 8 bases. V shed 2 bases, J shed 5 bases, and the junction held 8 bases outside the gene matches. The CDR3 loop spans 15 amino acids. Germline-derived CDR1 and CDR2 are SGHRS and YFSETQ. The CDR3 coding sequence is TGCGCCAGCAGCTTAACCGGGGGGGCCCGCGAGACCCAGTACTTC. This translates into CASSLTGGARETQYF.

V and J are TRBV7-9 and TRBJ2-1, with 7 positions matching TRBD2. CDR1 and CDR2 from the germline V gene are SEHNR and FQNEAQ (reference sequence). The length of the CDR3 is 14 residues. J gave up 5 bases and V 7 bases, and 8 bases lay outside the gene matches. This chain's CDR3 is CASTPPREDNEQFF. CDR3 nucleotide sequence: TGTGCCAGCACCCCCCCCCGGGAGGACAATGAGCAGTTCTTC. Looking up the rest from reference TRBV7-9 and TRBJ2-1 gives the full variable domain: DTGVSQNPRHKITKRGQNVTFRCDPISEHNRLYWYRQTLGQGPEFLTYFQNEAQLEKSRLLSDRFSAERPKGSFSTLEIQRTEQGDSAMYLCASTPPREDNEQFFGPGTRLTVL.

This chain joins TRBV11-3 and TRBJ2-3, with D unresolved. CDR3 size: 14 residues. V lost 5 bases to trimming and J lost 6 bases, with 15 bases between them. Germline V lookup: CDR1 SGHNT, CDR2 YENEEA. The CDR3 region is CASSRPTPRDTQYF. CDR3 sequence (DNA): TGTGCCAGCAGCAGACCCACTCCCAGGGATACGCAGTATTTT.

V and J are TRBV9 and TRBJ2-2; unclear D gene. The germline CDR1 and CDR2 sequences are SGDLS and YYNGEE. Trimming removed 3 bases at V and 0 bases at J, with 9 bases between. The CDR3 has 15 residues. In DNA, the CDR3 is TGTGCCAGCAGCGCTGATAGATCGAACACCGGGGAGCTGTTTTTT. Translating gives CASSADRSNTGELFF.

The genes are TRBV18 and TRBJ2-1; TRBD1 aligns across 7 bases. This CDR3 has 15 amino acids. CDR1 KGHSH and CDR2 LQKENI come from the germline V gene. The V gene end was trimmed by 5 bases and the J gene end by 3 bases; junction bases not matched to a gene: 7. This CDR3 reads CASSSYRGLYNEQFF. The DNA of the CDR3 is TGTGCCAGCTCATCCTACAGGGGTCTCTACAATGAGCAGTTCTTC.

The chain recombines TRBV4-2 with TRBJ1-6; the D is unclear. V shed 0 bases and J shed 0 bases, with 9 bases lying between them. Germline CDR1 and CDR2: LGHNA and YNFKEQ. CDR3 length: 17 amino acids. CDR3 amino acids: CASSQDRDNSYNSPLHF. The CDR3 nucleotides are TGTGCCAGCAGCCAAGATAGGGATAACTCCTATAATTCACCCCTCCACTTT.